This TCR beta chain was identified in a study of CD8 T cells in ankylosing spondylitis. Germline V CDR1 and CDR2: SEHNR, FQNEAQ (reference sequence). The CDR3 runs 16 residues. The V gene end was trimmed by 5 bases and the J gene end by 2 bases; junction bases not matched to a gene: 5. TCRdb re-called the 5' RACE reads with MiXCR, one entry per CDR3 protein. The repertoire holds about 33,000 distinct CDR3 sequences, with approximately 15% as singletons. The receptor was isolated from a male donor with ankylosing spondylitis or in good health (not recorded which). This chain uses TRBV7-9 with TRBJ2-5; 13 positions agree with TRBD2. The sample was blood. The CDR3 DNA reads TGTGCCAGCAGCGAAGGGACTAGCGGGGTACAAGAGACCCAGTACTTC. Residues: CASSEGTSGVQETQYF.